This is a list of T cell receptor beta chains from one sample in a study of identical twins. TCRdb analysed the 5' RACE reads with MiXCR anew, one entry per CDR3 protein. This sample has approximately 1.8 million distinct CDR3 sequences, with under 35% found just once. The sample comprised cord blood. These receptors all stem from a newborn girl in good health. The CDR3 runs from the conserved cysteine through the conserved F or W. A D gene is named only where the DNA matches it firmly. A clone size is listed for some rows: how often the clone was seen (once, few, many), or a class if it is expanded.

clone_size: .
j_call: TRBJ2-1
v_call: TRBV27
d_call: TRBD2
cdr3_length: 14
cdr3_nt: TGTGCCATAGGGCGGGAGGGGTCCTACAATGAGCAGTTCTTC
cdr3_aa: CAIGREGSYNEQFF

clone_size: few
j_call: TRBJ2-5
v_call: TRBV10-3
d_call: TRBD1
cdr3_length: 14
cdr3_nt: TGTGCCATCAGTGTAACAGGGGGTGGCGAGACCCAGTACTTC
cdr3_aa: CAISVTGGGETQYF

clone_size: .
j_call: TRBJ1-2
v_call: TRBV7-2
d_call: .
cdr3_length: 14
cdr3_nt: TGTGCCAGCAGCTTAGAGTCCTGGGGCTATGGCTACACCTTC
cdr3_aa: CASSLESWGYGYTF

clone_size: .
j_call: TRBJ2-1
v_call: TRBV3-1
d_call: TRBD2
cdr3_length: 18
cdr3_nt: TGTGCCAGCAGCCAGGATAGCGGGAGTCGAGGCCGTTACAATGAGCAGTTCTTC
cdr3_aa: CASSQDSGSRGRYNEQFF

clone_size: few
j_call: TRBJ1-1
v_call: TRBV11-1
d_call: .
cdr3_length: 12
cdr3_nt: TGTGCCAGCAGCTTACAGGTACAAGAAGCTTTCTTT
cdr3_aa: CASSLQVQEAFF

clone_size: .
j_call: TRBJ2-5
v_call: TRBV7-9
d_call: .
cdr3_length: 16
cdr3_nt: TGTGCCAGCAGCTTAGGGCAGGGATACTCCACCTACGAGAAGTACTTC
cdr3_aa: CASSLGQGYSTYEKYF

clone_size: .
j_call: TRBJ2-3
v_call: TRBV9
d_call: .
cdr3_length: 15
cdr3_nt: TGTGCCAGCAGCGTCTACGGATCGAGTGCAGATACGCAGTATTTT
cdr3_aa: CASSVYGSSADTQYF

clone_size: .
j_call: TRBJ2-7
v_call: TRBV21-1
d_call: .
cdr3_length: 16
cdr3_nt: TGTGCCAGCAGCAAAGGCCCTAGCGGGTGCTCCTACGAGCAGTACTTC
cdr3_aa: CASSKGPSGCSYEQYF

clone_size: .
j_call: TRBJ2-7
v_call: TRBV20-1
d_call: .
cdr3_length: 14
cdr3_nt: TGCAGTGCTAGAGATGAGGGGAGGGGGAACGAGCAGTACTTC
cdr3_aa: CSARDEGRGNEQYF

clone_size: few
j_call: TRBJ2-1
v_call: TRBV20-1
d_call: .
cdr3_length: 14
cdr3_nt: TGCAGTGCCCTTCTGCCGAGGGGTCACAATGAGCAGTTCTTC
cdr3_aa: CSALLPRGHNEQFF

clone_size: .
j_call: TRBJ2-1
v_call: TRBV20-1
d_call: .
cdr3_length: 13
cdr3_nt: TGCAGTGCTAGAGTTCCTCTAGCTGTGGGGCAGTTCTTC
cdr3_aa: CSARVPLAVGQFF

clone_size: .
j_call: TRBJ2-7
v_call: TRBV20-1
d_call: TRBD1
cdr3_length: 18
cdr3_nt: TGCAGTGCTGGAGATTTAAAGGGACAGGGCTTCATTCCCTACGAGCAGTACTTC
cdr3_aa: CSAGDLKGQGFIPYEQYF

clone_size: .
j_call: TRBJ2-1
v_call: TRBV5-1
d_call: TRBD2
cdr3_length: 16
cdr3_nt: TGCGCCAGCAGCTTGTCTCGGATGAGCGGGATAAGTGAGCAGTTCTTC
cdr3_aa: CASSLSRMSGISEQFF

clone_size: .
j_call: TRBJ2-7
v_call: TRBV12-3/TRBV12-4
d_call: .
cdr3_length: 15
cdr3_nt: TGTGCCAGCAGTTTTGTTCCGGGAGTCTCCTACGAGCAGTACTTC
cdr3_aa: CASSFVPGVSYEQYF

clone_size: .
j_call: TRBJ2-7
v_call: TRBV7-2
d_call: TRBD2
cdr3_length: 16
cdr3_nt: TGTGCCAGCAGCTACCTGACTAGCGGGAGATACAATGAGCAGTACTTC
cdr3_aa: CASSYLTSGRYNEQYF

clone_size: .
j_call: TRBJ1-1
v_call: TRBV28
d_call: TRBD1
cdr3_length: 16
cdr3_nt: TGTGCCAGCTTCTGGGACAGGGGCTTTCCGAACACTGAAGCTTTCTTT
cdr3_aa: CASFWDRGFPNTEAFF

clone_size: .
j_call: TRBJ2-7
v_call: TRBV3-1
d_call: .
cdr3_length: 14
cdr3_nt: TGTGCCAGCAGCCAAGACCTAGTCTTCCGCGAGCAGTACTTC
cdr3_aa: CASSQDLVFREQYF

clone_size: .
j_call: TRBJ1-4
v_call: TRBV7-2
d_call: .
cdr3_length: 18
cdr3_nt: TGTGCCAGCAGCATATTAATTAGGGCGGGGCGTACTAATGAAAAACTGTTTTTT
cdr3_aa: CASSILIRAGRTNEKLFF

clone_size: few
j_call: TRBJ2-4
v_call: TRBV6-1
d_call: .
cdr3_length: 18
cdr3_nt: TGTGCCAGCAGTGAAGCCTCAATCCTCAATGCTACCAAAAACATTCAGTACTTC
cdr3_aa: CASSEASILNATKNIQYF

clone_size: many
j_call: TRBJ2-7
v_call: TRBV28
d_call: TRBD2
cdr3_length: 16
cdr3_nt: TGTGCCAGCAGTTTATATGGCCTAGCGGGAGCCTACGAGCAGTACTTC
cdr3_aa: CASSLYGLAGAYEQYF